Sequencing of this T cell receptor (beta chain) was carried out in a study of T cells after yellow fever vaccination. Using its own MiXCR run on the 5' RACE reads, TCRdb lists one record per CDR3 protein. The sample consists of some 400,000 distinct CDR3 sequences, 6.2% of them appearing once. Between the trimmed V and J ends, which lost 1 base and 6 bases, there was a span of 15 bases. This CDR3 region has 16 residues. Germline V lookup: CDR1 SGHVS, CDR2 FNYEAQ. This sequence was found in a man between 25 and 39 years old who received the YFV17D yellow fever vaccine. This sequence joins TRBV7-6 and TRBJ2-2; possibly TRBD1 for D (6 bases). The source material was PBMCs, sampled 5 days after the yellow fever booster vaccination. The CDR3 DNA sequence: TGTGCCAGCAGCTTAGGGCGTGACAGGACCGCCGGGGAGCTGTTTTTT. It is translated as CASSLGRDRTAGELFF.